This T cell receptor beta chain was sequenced during a study of CD8+CD57+ T cells in acquired aplastic anemia. For the study at large: Sorted CD4+ and CD8+ cells gave an average of roughly 3.3 ug of DNA. General study results and limits: Shared by patients and controls, 25 to 35 CD8+ CDR3s were abundant in patients. Patient and control CD8+ Simpson's diversity was not significantly different.

Note on this clonotype: The antigen remains unidentified.

TCR beta VDJ and CDR3 profiles were obtained from a genomic DNA template. TCRdb recomputed calls from the reads with MiXCR, one row per CDR3 protein. The sample lists under 200,000 distinct CDR3 sequences, around 48% occurring once. Patients included in sequencing had previously demonstrated CD8+CD57+ cell expansion by flow cytometry. Blood came from patients not yet given any therapy. The CDR3 extends over 12 amino acids. Trimming pared 3 bases from V and 9 bases from J, leaving 10 bases between. Germline V gene sequence: CDR1 KGHDR, CDR2 SFDVKD. This sequence originates from a human donor with aplastic anemia. The J gene is TRBJ1-1, the V gene TRBV24-1; TRBD1 is a possible D gene (5 bases). The sequenced material came from sorted CD4+, CD8+, or CD8+CD57+ T cells (not recorded which) from PBMCs. CDR3 in DNA: TGTGCCACCAGTGATGACAGTGATAAAGCTTTCTTT. Amino acids: CATSDDSDKAFF.